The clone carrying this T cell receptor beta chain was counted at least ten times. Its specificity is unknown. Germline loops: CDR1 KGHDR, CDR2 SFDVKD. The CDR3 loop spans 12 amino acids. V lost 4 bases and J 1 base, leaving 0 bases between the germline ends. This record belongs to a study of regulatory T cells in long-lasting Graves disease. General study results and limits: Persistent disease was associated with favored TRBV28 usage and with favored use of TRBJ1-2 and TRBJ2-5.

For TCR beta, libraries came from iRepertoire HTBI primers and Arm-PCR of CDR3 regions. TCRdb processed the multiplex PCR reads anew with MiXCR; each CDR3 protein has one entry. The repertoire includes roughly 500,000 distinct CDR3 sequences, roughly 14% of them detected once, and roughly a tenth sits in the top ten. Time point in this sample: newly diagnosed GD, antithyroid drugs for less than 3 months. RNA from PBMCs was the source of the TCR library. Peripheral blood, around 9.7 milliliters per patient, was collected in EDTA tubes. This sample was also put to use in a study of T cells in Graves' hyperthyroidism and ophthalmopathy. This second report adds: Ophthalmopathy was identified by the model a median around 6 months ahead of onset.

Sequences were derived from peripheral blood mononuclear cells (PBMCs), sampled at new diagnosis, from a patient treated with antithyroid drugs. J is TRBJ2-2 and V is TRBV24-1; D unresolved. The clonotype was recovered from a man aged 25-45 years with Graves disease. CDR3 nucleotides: TGTGCCACCAGTGAGAACACCGGGGAGCTGTTTTTT. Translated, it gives CATSENTGELFF.